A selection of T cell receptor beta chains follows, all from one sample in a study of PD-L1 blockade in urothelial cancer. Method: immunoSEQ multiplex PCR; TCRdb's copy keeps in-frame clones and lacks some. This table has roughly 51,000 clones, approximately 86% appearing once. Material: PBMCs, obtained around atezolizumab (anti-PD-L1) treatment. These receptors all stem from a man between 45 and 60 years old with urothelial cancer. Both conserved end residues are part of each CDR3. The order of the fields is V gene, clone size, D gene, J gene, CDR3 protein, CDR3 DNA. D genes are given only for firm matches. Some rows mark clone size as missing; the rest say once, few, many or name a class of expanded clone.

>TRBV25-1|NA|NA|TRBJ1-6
CASTPQGGYNSPLHF
TGTGCCAGCACCCCCCAGGGTGGCTATAATTCACCCCTCCACTTT
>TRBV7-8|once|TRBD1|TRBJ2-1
CASSLGARGLFF
TGTGCCAGCAGCTTAGGGGCAAGGGGGCTATTCTTC
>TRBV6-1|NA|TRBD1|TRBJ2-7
CASSADRVSYEQYF
TGTGCCAGCAGTGCAGACAGGGTGTCCTACGAGCAGTACTTC
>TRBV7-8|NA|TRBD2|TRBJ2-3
CASSFGLAGGPVGGDTQYF
TGTGCCAGCAGCTTCGGGCTAGCGGGAGGGCCGGTAGGTGGGGATACGCAGTATTTT
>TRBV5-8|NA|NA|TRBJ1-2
CASSLRSHYGYTF
TGTGCCAGCAGCCTTCGCAGTCACTATGGCTACACCTTC
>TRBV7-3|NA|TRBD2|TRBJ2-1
CASSLISGGAYNEQFF
TGTGCCAGCAGCTTAATTTCGGGGGGGGCTTACAATGAGCAGTTCTTC
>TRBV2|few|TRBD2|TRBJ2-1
CASSEGLAGGGLFF
TGTGCCAGCAGTGAGGGACTAGCGGGGGGGGGTTTGTTCTTC
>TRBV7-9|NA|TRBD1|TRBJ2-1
CASSRNRGPNNEQFF
TGTGCCAGCAGCCGCAACAGGGGGCCAAACAATGAGCAGTTCTTC
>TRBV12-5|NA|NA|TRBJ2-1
CASGLEGGLYNEQFF
TGTGCTAGTGGTTTGGAGGGGGGGCTTTACAATGAGCAGTTCTTC
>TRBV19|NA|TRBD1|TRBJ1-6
CASSKGTVVPLHF
TGTGCCAGTAGTAAAGGGACAGTGGTTCCCCTCCACTTT
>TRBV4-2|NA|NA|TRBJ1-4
CASSQDSITANEKLFF
TGTGCCAGCAGCCAAGATTCGATCACAGCTAATGAAAAACTGTTTTTT
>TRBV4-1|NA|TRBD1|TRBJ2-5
CASSKRDRGGETQYF
TGCGCCAGCAGCAAACGGGACAGGGGCGGGGAGACCCAGTACTTC
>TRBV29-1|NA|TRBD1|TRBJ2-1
CSVPGRDRVFYNEQFF
TGCAGCGTTCCCGGGCGGGACAGGGTTTTCTACAATGAGCAGTTCTTC
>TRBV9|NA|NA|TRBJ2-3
CASSKEGGLVTDTQYF
TGTGCCAGCAGCAAAGAAGGAGGGTTGGTCACGGATACGCAGTATTTT
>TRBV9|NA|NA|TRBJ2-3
CASSVGGVVGADTQYF
TGTGCCAGCAGCGTAGGGGGGGTGGTAGGCGCAGATACGCAGTATTTT
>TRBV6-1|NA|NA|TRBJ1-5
CASSEWGGIGNQPQHF
TGTGCCAGCAGTGAATGGGGGGGAATAGGCAATCAGCCCCAGCATTTT
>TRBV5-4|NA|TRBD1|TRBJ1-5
CASSLGTDRNQPQHF
TGTGCCAGCAGCTTGGGTACGGACAGGAATCAGCCCCAGCATTTT
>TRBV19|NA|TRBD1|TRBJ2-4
CASGQGGESRRDF
TGTGCCAGTGGACAGGGTGGTGAGTCCCGGCGGGACTTC
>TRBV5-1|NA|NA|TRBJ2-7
CASSLSRGLQYF
TGCGCCAGCAGCTTGAGTAGGGGTTTGCAGTACTTC
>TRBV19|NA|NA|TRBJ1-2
CASSPRALGLPGGYTF
TGTGCCAGCAGTCCCCGGGCCCTGGGACTCCCCGGCGGCTACACCTTC
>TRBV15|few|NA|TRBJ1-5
CATSGGALGLSQPQHF
TGTGCCACCAGCGGAGGGGCCCTCGGATTGAGTCAGCCCCAGCATTTT
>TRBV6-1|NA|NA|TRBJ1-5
CASSASGSTQPQHF
TGTGCCAGCAGTGCCTCAGGTAGTACTCAGCCCCAGCATTTT
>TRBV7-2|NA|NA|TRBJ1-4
CASSLAPGRLNEKLFF
TGTGCCAGCAGCTTAGCGCCTGGCAGACTTAATGAAAAACTGTTTTTT
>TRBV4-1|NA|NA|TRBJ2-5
CASSQRDLQETQYF
TGCGCCAGCAGCCAGCGGGACTTACAAGAGACCCAGTACTTC
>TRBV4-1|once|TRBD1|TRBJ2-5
CASSQGMAGGSETQYF
TGCGCCAGCAGCCAAGGGATGGCAGGGGGCTCGGAGACCCAGTACTTC
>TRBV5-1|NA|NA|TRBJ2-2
CASSPSLRTGELFF
TGCGCCAGCAGTCCTAGCCTGAGGACCGGGGAGCTGTTTTTT
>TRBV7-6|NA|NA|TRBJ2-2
CASSLARGSGTGELFF
TGTGCCAGCAGCTTAGCACGTGGGAGCGGCACCGGGGAGCTGTTTTTT
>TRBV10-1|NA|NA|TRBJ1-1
CASSQAVDTEAFF
TGCGCCAGCAGTCAAGCCGTTGACACTGAAGCTTTCTTT
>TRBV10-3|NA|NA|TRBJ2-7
CAISDGRGHDEQYF
TGTGCCATCAGCGACGGCAGGGGCCACGACGAGCAGTACTTC
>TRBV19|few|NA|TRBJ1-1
CASLLGGSTEAFF
TGTGCCAGTCTTTTGGGAGGGAGCACTGAAGCTTTCTTT
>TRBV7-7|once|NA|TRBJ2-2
CASSLGPVVGELFF
TGTGCCAGCAGCTTAGGTCCCGTCGTCGGGGAGCTGTTTTTT
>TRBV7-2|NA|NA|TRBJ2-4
CASSLDRGGNIQYF
TGTGCCAGCAGCTTAGACAGGGGGGGAAACATTCAGTACTTC
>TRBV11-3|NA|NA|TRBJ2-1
CASSLRSSVTNNEQFF
TGTGCCAGCAGCTTAAGATCTAGCGTAACCAACAATGAGCAGTTCTTC
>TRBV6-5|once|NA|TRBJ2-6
CASSWQVSGANVLTF
TGTGCCAGCAGTTGGCAGGTCTCTGGGGCCAACGTCCTGACTTTC
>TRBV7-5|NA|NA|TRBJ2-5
CARSFEGAYQETQYF
TGTGCCAGAAGCTTTGAGGGGGCGTACCAAGAGACCCAGTACTTC
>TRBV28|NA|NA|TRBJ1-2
CATSGGYGYTF
TGTGCTACTAGCGGGGGCTATGGCTACACCTTC
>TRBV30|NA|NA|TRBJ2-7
CAWRMIGSHEQYF
TGTGCCTGGAGAATGATTGGGAGCCACGAGCAGTACTTC
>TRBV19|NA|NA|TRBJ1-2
CASSMGGTSYGYTF
TGTGCCAGTAGTATGGGGGGGACGTCCTATGGCTACACCTTC
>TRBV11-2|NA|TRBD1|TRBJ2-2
CASSLADRGPGELFF
TGTGCCAGCAGCTTGGCAGACAGGGGCCCTGGGGAGCTGTTTTTT
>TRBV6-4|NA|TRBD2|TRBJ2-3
CASSDEGGRNTDTQYF
TGTGCCAGCAGTGACGAGGGCGGGAGGAACACAGATACGCAGTATTTT
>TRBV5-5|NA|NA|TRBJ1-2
CASSLEGGATGRGYTF
TGTGCCAGCAGCTTGGAGGGCGGAGCTACGGGGAGAGGCTACACCTTC
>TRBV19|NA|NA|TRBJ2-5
CASSAGWETQYF
TGTGCCAGTAGTGCAGGCTGGGAGACCCAGTACTTC
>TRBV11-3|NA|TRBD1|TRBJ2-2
CASSRLGQANTGELFF
TGTGCCAGCAGCAGGTTGGGACAGGCGAACACCGGGGAGCTGTTTTTT
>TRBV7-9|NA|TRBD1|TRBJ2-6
CASSSSRDRVRYGANVLTF
TGTGCCAGCAGCTCATCCCGGGACAGGGTTCGTTATGGGGCCAACGTCCTGACTTTC
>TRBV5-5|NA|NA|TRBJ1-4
CASSWGTGGEKLFF
TGTGCCAGCAGCTGGGGTACGGGAGGTGAAAAACTGTTTTTT
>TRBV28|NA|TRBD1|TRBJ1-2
CASSPLGQDYGYTF
TGTGCCAGCAGTCCCCTCGGACAGGACTATGGCTACACCTTC
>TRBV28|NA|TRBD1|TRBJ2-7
CASSFLGQRIYEQYF
TGTGCCAGCAGTTTTCTGGGACAGCGGATCTACGAGCAGTACTTC
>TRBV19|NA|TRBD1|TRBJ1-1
CASSIFGTVPTLEAFF
TGTGCCAGTAGTATCTTTGGGACAGTCCCGACCCTTGAAGCTTTCTTT
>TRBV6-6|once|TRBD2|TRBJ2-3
CASLTSGSSLGTQYF
TGTGCCAGTTTGACTAGCGGGAGCAGTTTGGGTACGCAGTATTTT
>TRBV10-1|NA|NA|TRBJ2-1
CASSETGSQIGEQFF
TGCGCCAGCAGTGAGACAGGTAGTCAAATTGGCGAGCAGTTCTTC
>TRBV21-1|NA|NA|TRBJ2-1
CASRHPGVNEQFF
TGTGCCAGCCGGCATCCGGGGGTCAATGAGCAGTTCTTC
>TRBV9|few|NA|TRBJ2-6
CASSAPGTSGANVLTF
TGTGCCAGCAGCGCACCGGGGACTTCTGGGGCCAACGTCCTGACTTTC
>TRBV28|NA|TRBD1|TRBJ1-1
CASLGTAMNTEAFF
TGTGCCAGCTTAGGGACAGCAATGAACACTGAAGCTTTCTTT
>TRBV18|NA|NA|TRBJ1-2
CASSPLPQLGVGDYHTF
TGTGCCAGCTCACCGCTGCCCCAGTTGGGAGTCGGCGATTATCACACCTTC
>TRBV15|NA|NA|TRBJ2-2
CATSRGGGSTGELFF
TGTGCCACCAGCAGGGGTGGGGGGTCCACCGGGGAGCTGTTTTTT